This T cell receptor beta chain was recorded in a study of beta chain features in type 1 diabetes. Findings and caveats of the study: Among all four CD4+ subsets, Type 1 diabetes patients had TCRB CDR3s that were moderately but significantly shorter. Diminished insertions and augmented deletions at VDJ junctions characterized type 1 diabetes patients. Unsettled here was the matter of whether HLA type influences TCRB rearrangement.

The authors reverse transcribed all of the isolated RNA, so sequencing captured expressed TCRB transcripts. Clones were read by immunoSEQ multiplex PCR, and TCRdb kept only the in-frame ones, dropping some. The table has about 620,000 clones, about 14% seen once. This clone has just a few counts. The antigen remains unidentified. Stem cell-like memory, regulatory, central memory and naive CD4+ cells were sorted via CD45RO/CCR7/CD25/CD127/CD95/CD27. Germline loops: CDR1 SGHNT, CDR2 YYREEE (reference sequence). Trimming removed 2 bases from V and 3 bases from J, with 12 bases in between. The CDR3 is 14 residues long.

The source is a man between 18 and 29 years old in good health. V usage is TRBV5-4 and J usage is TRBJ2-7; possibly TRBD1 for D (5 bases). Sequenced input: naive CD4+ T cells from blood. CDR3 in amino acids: CASSLSRVSYEQYF. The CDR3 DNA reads TGTGCCAGCAGCTTAAGCAGGGTTAGCTACGAGCAGTACTTC.